The 16 T cell receptor beta chains reported below all come from one sample, sequenced in a study of T-cell reconstitution after alpha-beta-depleted transplantation in children (dated by TCRdb to about 2016). Library method: PCR. Sequencing relied on an Illumina HiSeq 2500. Molecular barcoding was employed in the preparation of TCR libraries, with unique molecular identifiers being used to normalize TCRbeta repertoire quantification. TCRdb reprocessed the public reads (quality trimming at Q25 with fastp, clone calling with MiXCR) and kept in-frame beta chains. Identical CDR3 protein sequences are pooled into one entry, listed with their most common genes and DNA. The sample includes about 610,000 distinct CDR3 sequences, with under 12% observed a single time. The ten top clones hold less than 5% of the sample. The specimen comprised PBMCs from the stem cell graft donor, sampled from the stem cell graft. The receptors come from a human donor who donated a stem cell graft to a child with acute myeloid leukemia.

CDR3 region: CATSTSGTSVYNEQFF. Written as DNA, the CDR3 is TGTGCCACCAGTACGTCCGGGACTAGCGTCTACAATGAGCAGTTCTTC. The chain carries TRBV24-1 and TRBJ2-1; 10 positions agree with TRBD2. The CDR3 covers 16 residues. Germline-derived CDR1 and CDR2 are KGHDR and SFDVKD. Unmatched junction bases numbered 7, after V lost 6 bases and J lost 3 bases.

The chain recombines TRBV20-1 with TRBJ2-4, with D possibly being TRBD2 (6 bases). The CDR3 is 17 residues long. The germline V and J ends were trimmed by 3 bases and 0 bases, with 18 bases remaining between them. Germline V lookup: CDR1 DFQATT, CDR2 SNEGSKA (reference sequence). The CDR3 loop is CSASIPRDSLAKNIQYF. In nucleotides, the CDR3 is TGCAGTGCTAGTATCCCTCGGGACTCCCTAGCCAAAAACATTCAGTACTTC.

Only a few counts were recorded for this clonotype. The V and J genes are TRBV15 and TRBJ2-3; 10 bases are shared with TRBD2. CDR1 is LNHNV and CDR2 is YYDKDF in the germline V gene (reference sequence). This CDR3 is 16 amino acids long. With V trimmed by 3 bases and J by 3 bases, 6 bases remained unmatched. The chain's CDR3 is CATSRHSGGLTDTQYF. CDR3 nucleotide sequence: TGTGCCACCAGCAGGCATAGCGGGGGGCTTACAGATACGCAGTATTTT.

The chain has TRBV29-1 and TRBJ2-3; no definite D call. V was clipped by 2 bases and J by 0 bases, with 9 bases between them. Looked up from germline, CDR1 is SQVTM and CDR2 is ANQGSEA. The CDR3 extends over 14 amino acids. DNA of the CDR3: TGCAGCGTTGAAAATAGCAGGAGCACAGATACGCAGTATTTT. Translated: CSVENSRSTDTQYF.

This clonotype was observed many times. The chain uses TRBV20-1 and TRBJ1-1; D is undetermined. The CDR3 contains 12 residues. The V gene lost 2 bases and the J gene lost 3 bases, with 7 bases spanning the gap. The V gene's germline CDR1 is DFQATT and CDR2 SNEGSKA (reference sequence). The chain's CDR3 is CSARIRDTEAFF. For the CDR3, the DNA is TGCAGTGCTAGAATACGGGACACTGAAGCTTTCTTT.

CDR3 coding DNA: TGTGCCAGCAGCCCCCATCCCAGGGCTCCTAGCACAGATACGCAGTATTTT. Amino acids: CASSPHPRAPSTDTQYF. The rearrangement links TRBV7-3 to TRBJ2-3; D may be TRBD1 (5 bases). The CDR3 consists of 17 residues. Per the germline V gene, CDR1 is SGHTA and CDR2 is FQGTGA. The germline V and J ends were trimmed by 5 bases and 0 bases, with 18 bases remaining between them.

Ten or more counts support this clonotype. The CDR3 DNA reads TGTGCCAGCAGCCTCCAAATGGGGGAGACCCAGTACTTC. Translation: CASSLQMGETQYF. This sequence joins TRBV9 and TRBJ2-5; D remains unclear. The CDR3 runs 13 residues. V dropped 4 bases and J dropped 5 bases, with 12 bases sitting between them. CDR1 is SGDLS and CDR2 is YYNGEE in the germline V gene.

This clonotype was recorded many times. This chain uses TRBV4-2 with TRBJ2-1; D not certain. Germline V gene data show CDR1 as LGHNA and CDR2 as YNFKEQ. The CDR3 is made up of 12 amino acids. V was trimmed by 4 bases and J by 6 bases, leaving 7 bases between them. In nucleotides, the CDR3 is TGTGCCAGCAGCCCTGATCGCAATGAGCAGTTCTTC. This codes for CASSPDRNEQFF.

Only a few counts were recorded for this clonotype. The chain combines TRBV7-9 with TRBJ1-6, with 11 bases matching TRBD1. The CDR3 has 17 residues. With 3 bases clipped from V and 9 bases from J, the junction kept 10 bases outside the gene matches. Germline CDR1 reads SEHNR; CDR2 reads FQNEAQ (reference sequence). The CDR3 region has the DNA TGTGCCAGCAGCTTCCTGGGACAGGGGGTTTACAGTTCACCCCTCCACTTT. Its translation: CASSFLGQGVYSSPLHF.

Only a few counts were recorded for this clonotype. The chain combines TRBV9 with TRBJ1-2, with 10 bases lining up with TRBD1. V trimming: 4 bases; J trimming: 1 base; junction bases outside the gene matches: 4. This CDR3 has 15 amino acids. Germline lookup yields CDR1 SGDLS and CDR2 YYNGEE. Here the CDR3 reads CASSYRTGGNYGYTF. The CDR3 DNA reads as TGTGCCAGCAGCTACCGGACAGGGGGTAACTATGGCTACACCTTC.

This clonotype was picked up a small number of times. The chain links TRBV20-1 to TRBJ1-4, with D perhaps TRBD1 (6 bases). V shed 5 bases and J shed 4 bases, with 14 bases lying between them. The CDR3 sequence is 14 residues long. Germline CDR1 and CDR2: DFQATT and SNEGSKA (reference sequence). This CDR3 reads CSAPPGHLNEKLFF. The CDR3 DNA reads as TGCAGTGCTCCTCCGGGACACCTTAATGAAAAACTGTTTTTT.

The V gene is TRBV6-1, the J gene TRBJ2-7; a weak D match, TRBD1 (6 bases). This CDR3 region has 15 residues. The V gene's germline CDR1 is MNHNS and CDR2 SASEGT. V lost 6 bases and J 3 bases, leaving 18 bases between the germline ends. DNA of the CDR3: TGTGCCAGCAGCCGTACGAGACAGGCACACTACGAGCAGTACTTC. Encoded protein: CASSRTRQAHYEQYF.

This clonotype was counted between two and nine times. The rearrangement links TRBV7-2 to TRBJ2-7; 9 bases agree with TRBD2. Per germline, CDR1 SGHTA and CDR2 FQGNSA. The CDR3 spans 17 residues. V was clipped by 1 base and J by 7 bases; unmatched bases: 14. In DNA form, the CDR3 reads TGTGCCAGCAGCTTAGTAAGGGCTAGCGGGACCCTGGGGGAGCAGTACTTC. It translates to CASSLVRASGTLGEQYF.

This clonotype was found many times. The rearrangement links TRBV7-2 to TRBJ2-7; D unclear. Trimming shortened V by 5 bases and J by 3 bases, and 14 bases separated the two germline ends. Looked up from germline, CDR1 is SGHTA and CDR2 is FQGNSA. The CDR3 has 14 residues. CDR3 DNA sequence: TGTGCCAGCAGCACAGCAGTGGCTAGCTACGAGCAGTACTTC. Residues: CASSTAVASYEQYF.

The rearrangement joins TRBV27 to TRBJ2-7, with D possibly called TRBD1 or TRBD2 (7 bases each). V was clipped by 6 bases and J by 7 bases, with 22 bases between them. The CDR3 runs 15 residues. CDR1 and CDR2 (germline): MNHEY, SMNVEV (reference sequence). The CDR3 spells CASSKGAGALGEQYF. In DNA form, the CDR3 reads TGTGCCAGCAGCAAGGGGGCGGGAGCATTGGGTGAGCAGTACTTC.

This clonotype was picked up many times. The V call is TRBV12-3 or TRBV12-4, the J call TRBJ2-1; 8 bases match TRBD2. The V gene end was trimmed by 5 bases and the J gene end by 7 bases; junction bases not matched to a gene: 10. This CDR3 contains 15 residues. In nucleotides, the CDR3 is TGTGCCAGCAGTCCGGGCCTCCGACTAGCGAATGAGCAGTTCTTC. It encodes CASSPGLRLANEQFF.